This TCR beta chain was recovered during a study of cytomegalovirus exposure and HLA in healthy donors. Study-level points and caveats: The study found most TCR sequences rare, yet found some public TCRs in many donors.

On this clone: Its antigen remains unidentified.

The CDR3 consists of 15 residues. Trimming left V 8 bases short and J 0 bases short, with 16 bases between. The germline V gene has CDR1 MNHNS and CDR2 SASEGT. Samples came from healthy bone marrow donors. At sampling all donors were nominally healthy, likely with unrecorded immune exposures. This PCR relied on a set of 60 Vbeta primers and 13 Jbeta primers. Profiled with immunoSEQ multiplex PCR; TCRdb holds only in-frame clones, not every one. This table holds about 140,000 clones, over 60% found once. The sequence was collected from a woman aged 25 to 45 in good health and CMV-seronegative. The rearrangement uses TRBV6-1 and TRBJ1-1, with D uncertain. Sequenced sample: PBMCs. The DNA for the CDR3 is TGTGCCAGCCATAAGCCGGTGGTGATGAACACTGAAGCTTTCTTT. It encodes CASHKPVVMNTEAFF.